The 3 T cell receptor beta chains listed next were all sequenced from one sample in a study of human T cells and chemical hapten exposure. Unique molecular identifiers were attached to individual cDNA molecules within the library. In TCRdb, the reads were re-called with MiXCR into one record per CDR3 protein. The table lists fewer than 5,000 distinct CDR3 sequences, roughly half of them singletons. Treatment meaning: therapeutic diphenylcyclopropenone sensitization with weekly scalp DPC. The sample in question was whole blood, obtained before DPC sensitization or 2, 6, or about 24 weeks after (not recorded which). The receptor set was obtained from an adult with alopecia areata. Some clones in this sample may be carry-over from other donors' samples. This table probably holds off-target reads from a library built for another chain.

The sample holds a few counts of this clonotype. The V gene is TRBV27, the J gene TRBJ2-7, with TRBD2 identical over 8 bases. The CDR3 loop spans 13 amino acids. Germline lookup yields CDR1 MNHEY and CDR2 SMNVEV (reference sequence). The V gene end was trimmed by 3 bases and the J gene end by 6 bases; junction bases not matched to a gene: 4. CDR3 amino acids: CASSFGGAREQYF. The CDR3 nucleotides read TGTGCCAGCAGTTTCGGGGGGGCCCGCGAGCAGTACTTC.

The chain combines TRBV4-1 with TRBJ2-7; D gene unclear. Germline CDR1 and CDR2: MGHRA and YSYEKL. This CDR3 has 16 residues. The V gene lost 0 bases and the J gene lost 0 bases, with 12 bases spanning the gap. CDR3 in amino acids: CASSQDNFPGSYEQYF. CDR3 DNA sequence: TGCGCCAGCAGCCAAGACAACTTCCCTGGCTCCTACGAGCAGTACTTC.

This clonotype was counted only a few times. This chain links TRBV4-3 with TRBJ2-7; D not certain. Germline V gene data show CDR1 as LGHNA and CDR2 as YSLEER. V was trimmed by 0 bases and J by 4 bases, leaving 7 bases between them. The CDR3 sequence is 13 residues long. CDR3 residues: CASSQDQRYEQYF. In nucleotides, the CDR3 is TGCGCCAGCAGCCAAGATCAGCGATACGAGCAGTACTTC.